Each of the 2 T cell receptor beta chains below was sequenced from the same sample in a study of blood T cell repertoires in COVID-19. TCRdb's copy holds only in-frame clones and misses some; the assay was immunoSEQ multiplex PCR. The table has under 150,000 clones, about 86% seen once; the top ten hold under 2.5%. Specimen: PBMCs or T cells enriched from blood (not recorded which). The source is a woman between 45 and 60 years old who had recovered from COVID-19.

The chain links TRBV2 to TRBJ1-3; D is possibly TRBD1 (5 bases). The CDR3 covers 15 residues. V was shortened by 3 bases and J by 3 bases, with 12 bases between the two germline ends. Germline CDR1 SNHLY, CDR2 FYNNEI. CDR3 bases: TGTGCCAGCAGTGAGGGGCCTTCTGGTGGAAACACCATATATTTT. This sequence encodes CASSEGPSGGNTIYF.

The V and J genes are TRBV9 and TRBJ2-5, with 10 bases matching TRBD2. The trim removed 2 bases at V and 5 bases at J, leaving 9 bases unmatched. Germline V gives CDR1 SGDLS, CDR2 YYNGEE. The CDR3 is 16 residues long. The CDR3 loop is CASSVAAGGVSETQYF. The CDR3, as DNA: TGTGCCAGCAGCGTCGCAGCGGGGGGGGTATCGGAGACCCAGTACTTC.